The 25 T cell receptor beta chains below were found in one sample sequenced in a study of CD8+CD57+ T cells in acquired aplastic anemia. TCR beta VDJ and CDR3 were profiled, and genomic DNA was the template. Each CDR3 protein gets one entry after TCRdb re-called the reads with MiXCR. Of approximately 100,000 distinct CDR3 sequences listed, 55% to 75% are singletons. Those patients picked for sequencing had displayed CD8+CD57+ cell expansion on flow cytometry. Sequenced sample: sorted CD4+, CD8+, or CD8+CD57+ T cells (not recorded which) from PBMCs. The receptors were sampled from a human donor with aplastic anemia.

This chain connects TRBV24-1 to TRBJ1-3; D is possibly TRBD1 (5 bases). Germline V gene data show CDR1 as KGHDR and CDR2 as SFDVKD. The length of the CDR3 is 15 residues. Trimming removed 3 bases from V and 0 bases from J, with 8 bases in between. In nucleotides, the CDR3 is TGTGCCACCAGTGATCGGGACGACTCTGGAAACACCATATATTTT. Protein product: CATSDRDDSGNTIYF.

This clonotype was picked up one time. The chain uses TRBV6-1 and TRBJ1-5; 7 bases agree with TRBD1. The CDR3 has 14 amino acids. V lost 2 bases to trimming and J lost 6 bases; unmatched junction nucleotides: 4. Germline V CDR1 and CDR2: MNHNS, SASEGT. CDR3 coding DNA: TGTGCCAGCAGTGAAAGGCAGGGGGGTCAGCCCCAGCATTTT. It translates to CASSERQGGQPQHF.

The chain recombines TRBV29-1 with TRBJ1-2, with unresolved D. The CDR3 extends over 12 amino acids. CDR1 and CDR2 (germline): SQVTM, ANQGSEA. V lost 0 bases and J lost 3, with 5 bases in between. In DNA form, the CDR3 reads TGCAGCGTTGAAGACACCTACTATGGCTACACCTTC. This encodes CSVEDTYYGYTF.

The chain links TRBV2 to TRBJ2-7; the D gene could be TRBD1 or TRBD2 (6 bases each). The CDR3 has 14 amino acids. CDR1 and CDR2 from the germline V gene are SNHLY and FYNNEI. V gave up 5 bases and J gave up 5 bases, with 16 bases separating them. Here the CDR3 DNA reads TGTGCCAGCAGTCAAGGGACTCAGGGGAACGAGCAGTACTTC. It is translated as CASSQGTQGNEQYF.

The chain carries TRBV27 and TRBJ2-7; TRBD1 matches at 9 bases. The CDR3 sequence is 14 residues long. V was pared by 8 bases and J by 4 bases, with 9 bases of the junction left unmatched. The germline CDR1 and CDR2 sequences are MNHEY and SMNVEV (reference sequence). The chain's CDR3 is CASGGQGSGYEQYF. The DNA for the CDR3 is TGTGCCAGCGGTGGACAGGGGAGCGGTTACGAGCAGTACTTC.

The chain uses TRBV29-1 and TRBJ1-5; D is possibly TRBD1 (6 bases). Trimming removed 3 bases from V and 5 bases from J, with 11 bases in between. The CDR3 is 13 residues long. The germline gives CDR1 SQVTM, CDR2 ANQGSEA. This chain's CDR3 is CSVDQGIDQPQHF. CDR3 sequence (DNA): TGCAGCGTTGATCAGGGGATAGATCAGCCCCAGCATTTT.

On this clonotype: A read error may account for a junction end that differs from germline. V gene TRBV7-8 combines with J gene TRBJ1-2; tentatively, D is TRBD1 (5 bases). Germline V lookup: CDR1 SGHVS, CDR2 FQNEAQ. The CDR3 is 16 amino acids. CDR3 coding DNA: TGTGCCAGCTGCTTAGCGCGTTCGCAGGGAGCTAGAGGCTACACCTTC. The encoded protein is CASCLARSQGARGYTF.

The chain carries TRBV20-1 and TRBJ2-7, with D perhaps being TRBD1 or TRBD2 (5 bases each). The germline V and J ends were trimmed by 3 bases and 3 bases, with 15 bases remaining between them. Per germline, CDR1 DFQATT and CDR2 SNEGSKA (reference sequence). This CDR3 is 14 amino acids long. CDR3 residues: CSASPRESYYEQYF. CDR3 nucleotides: TGCAGTGCTAGCCCCAGGGAGTCGTACTACGAGCAGTACTTC.

This clonotype was seen a few times. The genes are TRBV15 and TRBJ2-6; D is ambiguous. The length of the CDR3 is 13 residues. V shed 8 bases and J shed 0 bases, with 5 bases lying between them. The V gene's germline CDR1 is LNHNV and CDR2 YYDKDF (reference sequence). The chain's CDR3 is CATRSSGANVLTF. The CDR3 nucleotides read TGTGCCACCCGGAGCTCTGGGGCCAACGTCCTGACTTTC.

The rearrangement uses TRBV12-3 or TRBV12-4 and TRBJ2-7; 7 bases match TRBD2. This CDR3 is built from 14 residues. With 5 bases clipped from V and 2 bases from J, the junction kept 6 bases outside the gene matches. The CDR3, as DNA: TGTGCCAGCAGTCCCCGGGACTACCCCTACGAGCAGTACTTC. Translation: CASSPRDYPYEQYF.

The chain uses TRBV15 and TRBJ2-7; the match to TRBD2 covers 11 bases. The J segment lost 2 bases and the V segment lost 5 bases, leaving 2 bases of the junction unmatched. The CDR3 length is 14 residues. The V gene's germline CDR1 is LNHNV and CDR2 YYDKDF (reference sequence). CDR3 protein: CATSQLAGAYEQYF. In nucleotides, the CDR3 is TGTGCCACCAGCCAACTAGCGGGAGCCTACGAGCAGTACTTC.

V usage is TRBV29-1 and J usage is TRBJ2-1, with 13 bases that match TRBD2. The CDR3 is 15 residues long. V was pared by 7 bases and J by 3 bases, with 6 bases of the junction left unmatched. Germline V gene data show CDR1 as SQVTM and CDR2 as ANQGSEA. The CDR3 coding sequence is TGCAGCGCTGGGACTAGCGGGGTCATCTACAATGAGCAGTTCTTC. It yields the protein CSAGTSGVIYNEQFF.

Comment on this clonotype: Its ends do not fully match the called genes, so a read error is possible. This chain links TRBV19 with TRBJ2-6; a possible D gene is TRBD1 (5 bases). Germline loops: CDR1 LNHDA, CDR2 SQIVND (reference sequence). This CDR3 is built from 15 residues. The CDR3 loop reads CASSISISGADVLTF. In DNA, the CDR3 is TGTGCCAGTAGTATTAGCATCTCTGGGGCCGACGTCCTGACTTTC.

This rearrangement joins TRBV14 to TRBJ2-1, with unresolved D. The V gene's germline CDR1 is SGHDN and CDR2 FVKESK. Trimming took 4 bases from V and 8 from J, leaving 6 bases between them. This CDR3 spans 11 amino acids. For the CDR3, the DNA is TGTGCCAGCAGCCTGATGCATGAGCAGTTCTTC. It codes for CASSLMHEQFF.

Concerning this clonotype itself: Compared with germline, one end of the junction differs, possibly owing to a read error. The chain joins TRBV7-2 to TRBJ2-3; TRBD2 aligns across 7 bases. Germline V gives CDR1 SGHTA, CDR2 FQGNSA. CDR3 length: 13 amino acids. CDR3 coding DNA: TGTGCCAGCAGCTTGACTAGCAGAGATACGCAGTATTTT. Translated: CASSLTSRDTQYF.

As DNA, the CDR3 is TGTGCCAGTTCCGGGACAGGGGGCACTGAAGCTTTCTTT. Its protein is CASSGTGGTEAFF. The chain combines TRBV19 with TRBJ1-1; TRBD1 matches at 11 bases. Germline V gene data show CDR1 as LNHDA and CDR2 as SQIVND (reference sequence). Trimming cost V 8 bases and J 4 bases; bases outside gene matches: 3. The CDR3 consists of 13 residues.

The rearrangement uses TRBV20-1 and TRBJ2-3, with a possible D match to TRBD2 (5 bases). The CDR3 runs to 14 residues. Germline V gene lookup returns CDR1 DFQATT and CDR2 SNEGSKA (reference sequence). The V end lost 2 bases, the J end lost 0 bases, and 9 bases lay between the germline ends. The CDR3 bases are TGCAGTGCTAGACTAGCTACTAGCACAGATACGCAGTATTTT. Protein sequence: CSARLATSTDTQYF.

This clonotype was counted between two and nine times. The chain links TRBV25-1 to TRBJ1-2, with D hard to call. This CDR3 is 15 amino acids long. Germline-derived CDR1 and CDR2 are MGHDK and SYGVNS. V shed 2 bases and J shed 4 bases, with 14 bases lying between them. The CDR3 region is CASSEGVTGIYGYTF. The CDR3 region has the DNA TGTGCCAGCAGTGAAGGTGTAACGGGCATCTATGGCTACACCTTC.

This clonotype was observed a handful of times. The J gene is TRBJ2-5, the V gene TRBV6-5; TRBD1 might be the D (6 bases). Germline CDR1 and CDR2: MNHEY and SVGAGI. V gave up 5 bases and J gave up 4 bases, with 14 bases separating them. CDR3 length: 14 amino acids. The CDR3 DNA reads TGTGCCAGCAGTACTCCAGGGGTTTCAGAGACCCAGTACTTC. It is translated as CASSTPGVSETQYF.

This clonotype was detected only a few times. CDR3 protein: CASSLMPGNTEAFF. CDR3 nucleotides: TGTGCCAGCAGCTTAATGCCTGGGAACACTGAAGCTTTCTTT. This chain uses TRBV7-4 with TRBJ1-1; no clear D. The CDR3 runs to 14 residues. CDR1 and CDR2 from the germline V gene are SGHVT and SQSDAQ. Trimming left V 2 bases short and J 1 base short, with 8 bases between.

This clonotype has just one count. CDR3 in amino acids: CASSPGGPYYEQYF. The CDR3 DNA reads TGTGCCAGCAGCCCCGGGGGGCCGTACTACGAGCAGTACTTC. The rearrangement joins TRBV7-6 to TRBJ2-7; D may be TRBD2 (7 bases). The CDR3 extends over 14 amino acids. V lost 5 bases and J lost 3, with 14 bases in between. CDR1 and CDR2 (germline): SGHVS, FNYEAQ.

The rearrangement links TRBV11-2 to TRBJ2-7; tentatively, D is TRBD1 or TRBD2 (5 bases each). Germline V gene lookup returns CDR1 SGHAT and CDR2 FQNNGV. The CDR3 contains 13 residues. V lost 5 bases and J 0 bases, leaving 8 bases between the germline ends. In DNA form, the CDR3 reads TGTGCCAGCAGCCGGGACGTCTCCTACGAGCAGTACTTC. Residues: CASSRDVSYEQYF.

This clonotype was seen at least ten times. This rearrangement joins TRBV7-9 to TRBJ2-7; 10 bases are shared with TRBD2. V was pared by 3 bases and J by 3 bases, with 5 bases of the junction left unmatched. Germline CDR1 and CDR2: SEHNR and FQNEAQ (reference sequence). There are 15 residues in the CDR3. The CDR3 nucleotides are TGTGCCAGCAGCTTCTCTAGCGGGAGTTTCTACGAGCAGTACTTC. Protein product: CASSFSSGSFYEQYF.

The genes are TRBV24-1 and TRBJ1-5, with D hard to call. This CDR3 has 14 amino acids. The V end was cut by 0 bases, the J end by 5 bases, with 7 bases between. CDR1 is KGHDR and CDR2 is SFDVKD in the germline V gene. The CDR3 protein is CATSDLHPDQPQHF. CDR3 DNA: TGTGCCACCAGTGATTTGCATCCGGATCAGCCCCAGCATTTT.

This chain's CDR3 is CSASRPDNSPLHF. DNA of the CDR3: TGCAGTGCTAGTAGGCCAGATAATTCACCCCTCCACTTT. The chain recombines TRBV20-1 with TRBJ1-6; D is uncertain. The germline CDR1 and CDR2 sequences are DFQATT and SNEGSKA (reference sequence). V was clipped by 3 bases and J by 5 bases, with 8 bases between them. The CDR3 covers 13 residues.